Below, 15 T cell receptor beta chains from the same sample are listed, as sequenced in a study of cytomegalovirus exposure and HLA in healthy donors. Primers: 60 Vbeta forward and 13 Jbeta reverse. Clones were sequenced by immunoSEQ multiplex PCR, and TCRdb holds only the in-frame ones, with some missing. The sample holds some 200,000 clones, more than 75% seen once. Sequenced material: PBMCs. The receptor set was obtained from a girl under three years old in good health and CMV-seronegative.

V gene TRBV6-5 combines with J gene TRBJ1-2; D not resolved. Germline loops: CDR1 MNHEY, CDR2 SVGAGI. Deletions cut 1 base from V and 2 bases from J, with 14 bases between. The CDR3 has 16 residues. The CDR3 region is CASSYFRTRFNYGYTF. The CDR3 DNA is TGTGCCAGCAGTTACTTTAGAACCCGTTTCAACTATGGCTACACCTTC.

The chain is built from TRBV10-1 and TRBJ1-5; the D gene is possibly TRBD1 (5 bases). The CDR3 is made up of 12 amino acids. Germline V gene lookup returns CDR1 WNHNN and CDR2 SYGVQD (reference sequence). The V end lost 5 bases, the J end lost 6 bases, and 8 bases lay between the germline ends. CDR3 sequence reads: CASSQGAQPQHF. DNA of the CDR3: TGCGCCAGCAGTCAAGGGGCTCAGCCCCAGCATTTT.

The chain combines TRBV12-5 with TRBJ2-5; the D gene is possibly TRBD1 (5 bases). V lost 9 bases and J lost 5, with 13 bases in between. Germline CDR1 and CDR2: LGHNT and FRNRAP. CDR3 length equals 12 residues. CDR3: CASQGPGETQYF. The CDR3 DNA reads TGTGCTAGCCAGGGCCCTGGGGAGACCCAGTACTTC.

The chain uses TRBV4-1 and TRBJ2-5; D is perhaps TRBD1 (5 bases). The tail of the sequence fits TRBJ2-7 better, so the J call may be wrong. Germline loops: CDR1 MGHRA, CDR2 YSYEKL. The CDR3 has 15 amino acids. CDR3 residues: CASSQKEDGHYEQYF. The CDR3 DNA sequence: TGCGCCAGCAGCCAAAAAGAAGACGGACACTACGAGCAGTACTTC.

This chain connects TRBV19 to TRBJ2-2; tentative D call: TRBD2 (6 bases). Germline-derived CDR1 and CDR2 are LNHDA and SQIVND (reference sequence). The CDR3 loop spans 18 amino acids. V lost 5 bases and J lost 4, with 23 bases in between. For the CDR3, the DNA is TGTGCCAGTAGTCCCTCGGGACTCATTCTTCAGGTCACCGGGGAGCTGTTTTTT. It codes for CASSPSGLILQVTGELFF.

The rearrangement joins TRBV5-1 to TRBJ2-7; unclear D gene. CDR1 is SGHRS, CDR2 YFSETQ, per germline. Trimming shortened V by 2 bases and J by 2 bases, and 8 bases separated the two germline ends. The length of the CDR3 is 13 residues. The CDR3 coding sequence is TGCGCCAGCAGCTTATCCCAGGCCTACGAGCAGTACTTC. It is translated as CASSLSQAYEQYF.

This clone was detected a few times. This chain uses TRBV4-1 with TRBJ2-6; 7 bases agree with TRBD1. The CDR3 runs to 15 residues. In germline, CDR1 is MGHRA, CDR2 YSYEKL. V trimming: 2 bases; J trimming: 2 bases; junction bases outside the gene matches: 0. CDR3 DNA sequence: TGCGCCAGCAGCCAACAGGGGGCTGGGGCCAACGTCCTGACTTTC. As protein: CASSQQGAGANVLTF.

The gene calls are TRBV4-1 and TRBJ2-7; possibly TRBD1 for D (6 bases). CDR3 length: 15 residues. Trimming pared 1 base from V and 4 bases from J, leaving 14 bases between. CDR1 MGHRA and CDR2 YSYEKL come from the germline V gene. The CDR3 region has the DNA TGCGCCAGCAGCCAAGCTTTTCGACAGGATTACGAGCAGTACTTC. It specifies CASSQAFRQDYEQYF.

The V and J genes are TRBV7-5 and TRBJ2-5; the table assigns TRBD2, which was not confirmed against the DNA. TRBV7-5 has pseudogene status. CDR3 length: 13 amino acids. CDR3: CARSFRYQETQYF. The CDR3 DNA is TGTGCCAGAAGCTTTAGATACCAAGAGACCCAGTACTTC.

The chain links TRBV5-1 to TRBJ2-1, with D possibly matching TRBD2 (6 bases). Trimming removed 5 bases from V and 0 bases from J, with 18 bases in between. The CDR3 is made up of 17 amino acids. Germline V gives CDR1 SGHRS, CDR2 YFSETQ. CDR3 region: CASRPEGSGNSYNEQFF. Written as DNA, the CDR3 is TGCGCCAGCAGGCCGGAGGGAAGCGGTAACTCCTACAATGAGCAGTTCTTC. Full variable domain (missing parts from reference TRBV5-1 and TRBJ2-1): KAGVTQTPRYLIKTRGQQVTLSCSPISGHRSVSWYQQTPGQGLQFLFEYFSETQRNKGNFPGRFSGRQFSNSRSEMNVSTLELGDSALYLCASRPEGSGNSYNEQFFGPGTRLTVL.

The chain combines TRBV7-3 with TRBJ2-3; 7 bases map to TRBD2. The CDR3 loop spans 15 amino acids. Germline V gives CDR1 SGHTA, CDR2 FQGTGA. Trimming at V came to 5 bases and at J to 1 base, leaving 6 bases not matched to a gene. CDR3 bases: TGTGCCAGCAGCCCCCTGGGGGGGGGCACAGATACGCAGTATTTT. Its translation: CASSPLGGGTDTQYF.

The chain uses TRBV5-4 and TRBJ2-2; TRBD1 is a possible D gene (6 bases). Per the germline V gene, CDR1 is SGHNT and CDR2 is YYREEE (reference sequence). The V end was cut by 3 bases, the J end by 7 bases, with 16 bases between. CDR3 size: 15 residues. The CDR3 DNA reads as TGTGCCAGCAGCTCCAGGACAGATGGTAGCGGGGAGCTGTTTTTT. Translating it yields CASSSRTDGSGELFF.

This chain links TRBV5-1 with TRBJ2-7; 8 bases align to TRBD1. Germline CDR1 reads SGHRS; CDR2 reads YFSETQ. The ends lost 4 bases at V and 4 bases at J; junction bases unmatched: 10. The CDR3 extends over 15 amino acids. The CDR3 DNA reads TGCGCCAGCAGCACTCGACAGGGGTCATTTTACGAGCAGTACTTC. Amino acids: CASSTRQGSFYEQYF.

The chain combines TRBV27 with TRBJ2-7; D possibly corresponds to TRBD1 (5 bases). This CDR3 region has 11 residues. Trimming took 4 bases from V and 9 from J, leaving 10 bases between them. CDR1 MNHEY and CDR2 SMNVEV come from the germline V gene (reference sequence). The CDR3 DNA sequence: TGTGCCAGCAGTTCAGGACACTTGCAGTACTTC. It specifies CASSSGHLQYF.

The DNA for the CDR3 is TGCAGCGTTGAGACTGCCGAGACCTACGAGCAGTACTTC. Protein sequence: CSVETAETYEQYF. The J gene is TRBJ2-7, the V gene TRBV29-1; D call uncertain. V dropped 3 bases and J dropped 2 bases, with 11 bases sitting between them. The CDR3 consists of 13 residues. CDR1 and CDR2 from the germline V gene are SQVTM and ANQGSEA.